The TCR beta chain under discussion was sequenced for a study of cytomegalovirus exposure and HLA in healthy donors. Both 60 Vbeta primers and 13 Jbeta primers went into the PCR. Libraries were prepared by immunoSEQ multiplex PCR; TCRdb keeps only in-frame clonotypes and omits some of them. The sample records approximately 110,000 clones, over 60% being singletons. V was trimmed by 4 bases and J by 0 bases, leaving 13 bases between them. Looked up from germline, CDR1 is KGHSH and CDR2 is LQKENI. The CDR3 runs to 16 residues. This clone was seen only a few times. V gene TRBV18 combines with J gene TRBJ2-1; TRBD2 might be the D (6 bases). What was sequenced was PBMCs. The receptor's source is a woman between 35 and 50 years old in good health and CMV-seropositive. The CDR3 spells CASSRIAVSSYNEQFF. The CDR3 DNA follows: TGTGCCAGCTCACGGATAGCGGTAAGCTCCTACAATGAGCAGTTCTTC.